The 22 T cell receptor beta chains given below trace back to one sample, sequenced in a study of T cells after yellow fever vaccination. MiXCR, run by TCRdb on the 5' RACE reads, gives a single entry per CDR3 protein. The table includes about 340,000 distinct CDR3 sequences, around 3.9% detected once. The sample consisted of PBMCs, taken 5 days after the yellow fever booster vaccination. Receptors were obtained from a man aged 18 to 30 who received the YFV17D yellow fever vaccine.

The chain has TRBV5-1 and TRBJ2-5, with unresolved D. Trimming pared 1 base from V and 2 bases from J, leaving 12 bases between. This CDR3 region has 15 residues. Germline V CDR1 and CDR2: SGHRS, YFSETQ. The CDR3 is CASSLRRILQETQYF. The CDR3 DNA sequence: TGCGCCAGCAGCTTGCGTCGTATCCTACAAGAGACCCAGTACTTC.

This clonotype was seen only a few times. V and J are TRBV9 and TRBJ2-3; the D is unclear. CDR1 and CDR2 from the germline V gene are SGDLS and YYNGEE. The CDR3 is 15 residues long. V lost 3 bases and J 4 bases, leaving 15 bases between the germline ends. CDR3 sequence (DNA): TGTGCCAGCAGCGCAGGAACTTCGGACGCAGATACGCAGTATTTT. Translating gives CASSAGTSDADTQYF.

In nucleotides, the CDR3 is TGCAGTGCCCCGACGCTGCGTACACAAGAGACCCAGTACTTC. Its translation is CSAPTLRTQETQYF. The rearrangement uses TRBV20-1 and TRBJ2-5; D gene unclear. Trimming removed 6 bases at V and 2 bases at J, with 16 bases between. Germline CDR1 DFQATT, CDR2 SNEGSKA (reference sequence). The CDR3 loop spans 14 amino acids.

This clonotype has a handful of counts. This chain connects TRBV9 to TRBJ1-1; 10 bases agree with TRBD1. This CDR3 contains 16 residues. Looked up from germline, CDR1 is SGDLS and CDR2 is YYNGEE. V lost 5 bases and J lost 1; bases outside the gene matches: 8. The CDR3 spells CASSRRGDRGNTEAFF. The CDR3 region has the DNA TGTGCCAGCAGTCGGAGGGGGGACAGGGGGAACACTGAAGCTTTCTTT. The complete variable domain, with remaining parts taken from reference TRBV9 and TRBJ1-1, reads DSGVTQTPKHLITATGQRVTLRCSPRSGDLSVYWYQQSLDQGLQFLIQYYNGEERAKGNILERFSAQQFPDLHSELNLSSLELGDSALYFCASSRRGDRGNTEAFFGQGTRLTVV.

This clonotype occurred many times. The J gene is TRBJ2-2, the V gene TRBV5-1; D is unclear. The CDR3 is 17 amino acids. CDR1 is SGHRS and CDR2 is YFSETQ in the germline V gene. Trimming stripped 6 bases from V and 0 bases from J, with 18 bases between. The CDR3 loop is CASTTSGISSNTGELFF. CDR3 nucleotide sequence: TGCGCCAGCACGACGAGTGGGATCAGCTCGAACACCGGGGAGCTGTTTTTT.

This clonotype was seen a handful of times. The rearrangement links TRBV29-1 to TRBJ2-3; TRBD1 aligns across 8 bases. The germline CDR1 and CDR2 sequences are SQVTM and ANQGSEA. This CDR3 has 15 residues. After removal of 6 bases from V and 3 bases from J, the junction contained 11 bases not matched to a gene. In DNA form, the CDR3 reads TGCAGCGTAGACTATACAGGGGGTAAAACAGATACGCAGTATTTT. It translates to CSVDYTGGKTDTQYF.

This chain uses TRBV25-1 with TRBJ2-2; D is uncertain. Germline CDR1 reads MGHDK; CDR2 reads SYGVNS. The CDR3 runs 12 residues. The V end lost 7 bases, the J end lost 4 bases, and 7 bases lay between the germline ends. Here the CDR3 reads CASKTRTGELFF. The DNA of the CDR3 is TGTGCCAGCAAAACCCGCACCGGGGAGCTGTTTTTT.

This clonotype turned up a few times. The chain joins TRBV4-1 to TRBJ1-5; no reliable D call. Trimming took off 1 base at V and 7 bases at J, with 14 bases between the two ends. CDR3 length: 15 amino acids. Per the germline V gene, CDR1 is MGHRA and CDR2 is YSYEKL. The CDR3 DNA reads as TGCGCCAGCAGCCAAGTGGGCACCCCAGGCCAGCCCCAGCATTTT. Encoded protein: CASSQVGTPGQPQHF.

J is TRBJ2-5 and V is TRBV7-8; TRBD2 agrees at 11 bases. Germline V lookup: CDR1 SGHVS, CDR2 FQNEAQ. This CDR3 comprises 16 residues. V gave up 1 base and J gave up 5 bases; unmatched junction bases: 6. CDR3 amino acids: CASSLGSSGGLETQYF. CDR3 in DNA: TGTGCCAGCAGCTTAGGGTCTAGCGGGGGGTTGGAGACCCAGTACTTC. Drawing the rest from reference TRBV7-8 and TRBJ2-5, the complete variable domain is GAGVSQSPRYKVAKRGQDVALRCDPISGHVSLFWYQQALGQGPEFLTYFQNEAQLDKSGLPSDRFFAERPEGSVSTLKIQRTQQEDSAVYLCASSLGSSGGLETQYFGPGTRLLVL.

This clonotype showed up many times. The chain uses TRBV5-4 and TRBJ2-1; D call uncertain. CDR3 length equals 15 residues. Germline assignment: CDR1 SGHNT and CDR2 YYREEE (reference sequence). V was pared by 0 bases and J by 5 bases, with 12 bases between. Here the CDR3 reads CASSLDVQLNNEQFF. CDR3 coding DNA: TGTGCCAGCAGCTTGGACGTACAATTGAACAATGAGCAGTTCTTC. The full variable domain, in which reference TRBV5-4 and TRBJ2-1 provide the parts outside the CDR3, is ETGVTQSPTHLIKTRGQQVTLRCSSQSGHNTVSWYQQALGQGPQFIFQYYREEENGRGNFPPRFSGLQFPNYSSELNVNALELDDSALYLCASSLDVQLNNEQFFGPGTRLTVL.

This chain connects TRBV15 to TRBJ2-5, with 15 bases lining up with TRBD2. CDR3 size: 19 residues. Germline loops: CDR1 LNHNV, CDR2 YYDKDF (reference sequence). J was trimmed by 3 bases and V by 0 bases; bases with no gene match: 8. CDR3 loop: CATSRDWGLAGGLEETQYF. CDR3 sequence (DNA): TGTGCCACCAGCAGAGATTGGGGACTAGCGGGGGGACTCGAAGAGACCCAGTACTTC.

This clonotype has a handful of counts. The CDR3 loop is CASSLSPMNTEAFF. The CDR3 DNA is TGTGCCAGCAGCTTAAGTCCCATGAACACTGAAGCTTTCTTT. The chain has TRBV7-2 and TRBJ1-1; D is unclear. The CDR3 sequence is 14 residues long. V dropped 2 bases and J dropped 0 bases, with 7 bases sitting between them. Looked up from germline, CDR1 is SGHTA and CDR2 is FQGNSA.

This clonotype showed up just a few times. This chain connects TRBV20-1 to TRBJ2-5; 7 bases line up with TRBD1. The CDR3 length is 15 residues. The V segment lost 0 bases and the J segment 3 bases; nucleotides outside the gene matches: 7. CDR1 DFQATT and CDR2 SNEGSKA come from the germline V gene (reference sequence). CDR3 region: CSARDLGQAEETQYF. CDR3 DNA: TGCAGTGCTAGAGATCTTGGACAGGCCGAAGAGACCCAGTACTTC.

This clonotype was detected many times. The rearrangement uses TRBV14 and TRBJ1-4; D unresolved. Trimming pared 1 base from V and 2 bases from J, leaving 5 bases between. This CDR3 is built from 14 residues. Germline lookup yields CDR1 SGHDN and CDR2 FVKESK. The CDR3 nucleotides read TGTGCCAGCAGCCAAGGGCGGACTAATGAAAAACTGTTTTTT. Its protein is CASSQGRTNEKLFF.

This clonotype was picked up a small number of times. This chain joins TRBV11-2 and TRBJ2-5; possible D gene TRBD2, 6 bases. With 2 bases removed from V and 2 bases from J, the gap between germline ends came to 18 bases. This CDR3 has 17 residues. Germline V CDR1 and CDR2: SGHAT, FQNNGV. CDR3 residues: CASSLTPSGGTQETQYF. The CDR3 DNA reads TGTGCCAGCAGCTTAACCCCTTCAGGAGGGACGCAAGAGACCCAGTACTTC.

This clonotype was observed at least ten times. The chain couples TRBV2 to TRBJ1-6, with D possibly matching TRBD1 (6 bases). Per germline, CDR1 SNHLY and CDR2 FYNNEI. V was trimmed by 6 bases and J by 7 bases, leaving 13 bases between them. The CDR3 consists of 14 residues. The CDR3 is CASSLDSPNSPLHF. Here the CDR3 DNA reads TGTGCCAGCAGCCTGGACAGTCCCAATTCACCCCTCCACTTT. The full variable domain, in which reference TRBV2 and TRBJ1-6 provide the parts outside the CDR3, is EPEVTQTPSHQVTQMGQEVILRCVPISNHLYFYWYRQILGQKVEFLVSFYNNEISEKSEIFDDQFSVERPDGSNFTLKIRSTKLEDSAMYFCASSLDSPNSPLHFGNGTRLTVT.

The chain uses TRBV11-2 and TRBJ1-2, with D perhaps TRBD1 (6 bases). Trimming cost V 1 base and J 4 bases, with 10 bases left between them. The CDR3 has 14 amino acids. Germline CDR1 SGHAT, CDR2 FQNNGV. The CDR3 here is CASSLGGPVYGYTF. Here the CDR3 DNA reads TGTGCCAGCAGCTTAGGGGGGCCAGTCTATGGCTACACCTTC.

The chain couples TRBV12-3 or TRBV12-4 to TRBJ2-7, with no clear D. The germline V and J ends were trimmed by 3 bases and 3 bases, with 9 bases remaining between them. The CDR3 runs to 13 residues. The CDR3 DNA reads TGTGCCAGCAGTTTCGGGCAACTCTACGAGCAGTACTTC. This sequence encodes CASSFGQLYEQYF.

This clonotype came up a few times. This chain uses TRBV4-3 with TRBJ2-3; D uncertain. The length of the CDR3 is 15 residues. Germline V CDR1 and CDR2: LGHNA, YSLEER. V was clipped by 3 bases and J by 0 bases, with 10 bases between them. The CDR3 DNA reads TGCGCCAGCAGCCAGCGACCCACGAGCACAGATACGCAGTATTTT. Its translation: CASSQRPTSTDTQYF.

For this clonotype: The junction departs from the called germline gene at one end, perhaps through a read error. This chain joins TRBV7-3 and TRBJ1-1; D may be TRBD1 (5 bases). The CDR3 has 15 amino acids. The germline V gene has CDR1 SGHTA and CDR2 FQGTGA. The CDR3 region has the DNA TGTGCCAGCAGCTTACAGGGCACCATGAACACTGTAGCTTTCTTT. It is translated as CASSLQGTMNTVAFF.

This chain connects TRBV30 to TRBJ2-5; D is perhaps TRBD2 (5 bases). Trimming removed 2 bases at V and 3 bases at J, with 10 bases between. The CDR3 has 13 amino acids. CDR1 is GTSNPN and CDR2 is SVGIG in the germline V gene (reference sequence). For the CDR3, the DNA is TGTGCCTGGAGTCGAGATAGCGAAGAGACCCAGTACTTC. Translated, it gives CAWSRDSEETQYF.

This chain joins TRBV20-1 and TRBJ2-3; D is unresolved. CDR1 DFQATT and CDR2 SNEGSKA come from the germline V gene (reference sequence). V was clipped by 5 bases and J by 7 bases, with 19 bases between them. The length of the CDR3 is 14 residues. The CDR3 DNA sequence: TGCAGTGCTCCCCCCGGGCCCAGCCTTTATACGCAGTATTTT. Translating gives CSAPPGPSLYTQYF.